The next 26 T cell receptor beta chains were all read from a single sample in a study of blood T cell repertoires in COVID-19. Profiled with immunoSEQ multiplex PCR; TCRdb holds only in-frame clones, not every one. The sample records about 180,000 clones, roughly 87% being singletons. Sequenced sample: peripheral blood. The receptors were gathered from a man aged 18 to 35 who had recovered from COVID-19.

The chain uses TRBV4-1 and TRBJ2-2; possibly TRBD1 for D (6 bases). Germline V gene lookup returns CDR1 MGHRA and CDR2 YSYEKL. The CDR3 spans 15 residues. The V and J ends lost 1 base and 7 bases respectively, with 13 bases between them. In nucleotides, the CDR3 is TGCGCCAGCAGCCAAGCGGGCACAGGGCTCGGGGAGCTGTTTTTT. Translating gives CASSQAGTGLGELFF.

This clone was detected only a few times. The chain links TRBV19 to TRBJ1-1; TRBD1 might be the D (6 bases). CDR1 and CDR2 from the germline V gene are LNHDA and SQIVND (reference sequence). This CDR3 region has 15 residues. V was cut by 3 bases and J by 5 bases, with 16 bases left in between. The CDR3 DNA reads TGTGCCAGTAGTATTCCAGGGGCTAGGAAAACTGAAGCTTTCTTT. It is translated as CASSIPGARKTEAFF. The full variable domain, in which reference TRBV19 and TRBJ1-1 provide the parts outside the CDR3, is DGGITQSPKYLFRKEGQNVTLSCEQNLNHDAMYWYRQDPGQGLRLIYYSQIVNDFQKGDIAEGYSVSREKKESFPLTVTSAQKNPTAFYLCASSIPGARKTEAFFGQGTRLTVV.

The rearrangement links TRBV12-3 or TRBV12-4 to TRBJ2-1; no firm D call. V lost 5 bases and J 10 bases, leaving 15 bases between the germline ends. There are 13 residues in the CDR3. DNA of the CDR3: TGTGCCAGCAGTCATCGCACCCAGGCAGAGCAGTTCTTC. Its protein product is CASSHRTQAEQFF.

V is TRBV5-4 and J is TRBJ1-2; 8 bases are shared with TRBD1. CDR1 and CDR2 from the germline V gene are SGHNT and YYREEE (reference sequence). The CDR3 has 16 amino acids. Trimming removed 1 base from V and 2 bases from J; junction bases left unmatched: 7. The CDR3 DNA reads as TGTGCCAGCAGCTTGTCGGGGACAGGTTTCAACTATGGCTACACCTTC. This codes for CASSLSGTGFNYGYTF.

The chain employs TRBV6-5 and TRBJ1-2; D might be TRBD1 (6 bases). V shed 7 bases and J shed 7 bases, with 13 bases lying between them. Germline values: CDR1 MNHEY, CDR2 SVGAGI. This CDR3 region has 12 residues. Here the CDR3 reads CASTPGGSGYTF. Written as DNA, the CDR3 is TGTGCCAGCACTCCGGGGGGCAGTGGCTACACCTTC.

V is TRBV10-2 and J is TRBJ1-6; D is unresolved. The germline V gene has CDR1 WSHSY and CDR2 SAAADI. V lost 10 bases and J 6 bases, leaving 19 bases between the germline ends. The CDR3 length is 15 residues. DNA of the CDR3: TGCGCCACCAGGAGGATCCTAGACTTTAATTCACCCCTCCACTTT. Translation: CATRRILDFNSPLHF.

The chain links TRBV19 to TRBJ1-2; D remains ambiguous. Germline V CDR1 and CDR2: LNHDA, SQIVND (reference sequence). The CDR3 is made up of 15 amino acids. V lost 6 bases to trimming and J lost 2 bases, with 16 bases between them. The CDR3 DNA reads TGTGCCAGTAGCCCCAATCATGAGCGGAACTATGGCTACACCTTC. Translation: CASSPNHERNYGYTF.

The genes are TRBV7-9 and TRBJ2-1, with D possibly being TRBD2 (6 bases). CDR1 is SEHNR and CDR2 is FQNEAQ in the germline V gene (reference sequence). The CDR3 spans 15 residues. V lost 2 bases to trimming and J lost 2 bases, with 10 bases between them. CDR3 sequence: CASSLTGVPYNEQFF. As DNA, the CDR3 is TGTGCCAGCAGCTTAACGGGGGTCCCCTACAATGAGCAGTTCTTC.

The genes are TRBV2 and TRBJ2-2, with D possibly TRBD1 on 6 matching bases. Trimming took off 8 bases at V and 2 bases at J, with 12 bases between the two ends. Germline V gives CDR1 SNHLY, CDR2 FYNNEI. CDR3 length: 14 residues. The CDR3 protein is CASSGQLNTGELFF. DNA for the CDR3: TGTGCCAGCTCGGGACAACTTAACACCGGGGAGCTGTTTTTT. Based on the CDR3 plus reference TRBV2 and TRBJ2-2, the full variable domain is EPEVTQTPSHQVTQMGQEVILRCVPISNHLYFYWYRQILGQKVEFLVSFYNNEISEKSEIFDDQFSVERPDGSNFTLKIRSTKLEDSAMYFCASSGQLNTGELFFGEGSRLTVL.

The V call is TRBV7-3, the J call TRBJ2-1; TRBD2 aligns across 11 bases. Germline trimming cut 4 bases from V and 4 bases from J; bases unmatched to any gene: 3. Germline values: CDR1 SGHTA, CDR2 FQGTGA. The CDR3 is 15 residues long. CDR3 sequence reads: CASSWGLADYNEQFF. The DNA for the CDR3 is TGTGCCAGCAGCTGGGGACTAGCGGATTACAATGAGCAGTTCTTC.

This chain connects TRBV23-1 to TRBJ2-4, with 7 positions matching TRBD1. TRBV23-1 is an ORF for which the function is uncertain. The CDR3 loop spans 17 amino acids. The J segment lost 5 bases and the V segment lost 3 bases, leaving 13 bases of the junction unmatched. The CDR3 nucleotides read TGCGCCAGCAGTCAGTTCTACCCGCCCGGGACAGAAAACATTCAGTACTTC. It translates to CASSQFYPPGTENIQYF.

CDR3 protein: CASSPVDGRADEQYF. CDR3 in DNA: TGTGCCAGCTCACCGGTAGACGGGAGGGCCGACGAGCAGTACTTC. V and J are TRBV18 and TRBJ2-7, with TRBD2 matching 8 bases. This CDR3 contains 15 residues. V lost 3 bases and J lost 5; bases outside the gene matches: 9. Per germline, CDR1 KGHSH and CDR2 LQKENI.

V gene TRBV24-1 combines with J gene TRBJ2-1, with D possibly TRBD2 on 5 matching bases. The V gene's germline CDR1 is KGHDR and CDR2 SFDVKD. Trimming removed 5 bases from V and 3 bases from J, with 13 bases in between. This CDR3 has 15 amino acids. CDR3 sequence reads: CATSAGGGVYNEQFF. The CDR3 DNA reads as TGTGCCACCAGTGCTGGTGGAGGAGTCTACAATGAGCAGTTCTTC.

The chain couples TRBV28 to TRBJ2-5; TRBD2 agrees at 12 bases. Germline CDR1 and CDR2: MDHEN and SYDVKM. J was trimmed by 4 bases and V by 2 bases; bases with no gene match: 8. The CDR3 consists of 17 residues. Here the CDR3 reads CASSLRLAGVGPETQYF. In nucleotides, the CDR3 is TGTGCCAGCAGTTTACGACTAGCGGGAGTAGGGCCAGAGACCCAGTACTTC.

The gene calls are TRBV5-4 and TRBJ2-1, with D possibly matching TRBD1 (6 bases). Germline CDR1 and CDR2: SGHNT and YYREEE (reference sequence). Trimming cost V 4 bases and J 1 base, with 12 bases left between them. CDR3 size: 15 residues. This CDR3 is CASSRGQFSYNEQFF. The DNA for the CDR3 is TGTGCCAGCAGCCGCGGACAGTTTTCCTACAATGAGCAGTTCTTC. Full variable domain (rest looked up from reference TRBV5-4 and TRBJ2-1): ETGVTQSPTHLIKTRGQQVTLRCSSQSGHNTVSWYQQALGQGPQFIFQYYREEENGRGNFPPRFSGLQFPNYSSELNVNALELDDSALYLCASSRGQFSYNEQFFGPGTRLTVL.

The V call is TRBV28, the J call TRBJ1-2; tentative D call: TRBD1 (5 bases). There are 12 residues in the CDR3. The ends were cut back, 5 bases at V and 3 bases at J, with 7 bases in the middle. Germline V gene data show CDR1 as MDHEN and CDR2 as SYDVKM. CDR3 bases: TGTGCCAGCAGTCGGGGGGACTATGGCTACACCTTC. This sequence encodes CASSRGDYGYTF.

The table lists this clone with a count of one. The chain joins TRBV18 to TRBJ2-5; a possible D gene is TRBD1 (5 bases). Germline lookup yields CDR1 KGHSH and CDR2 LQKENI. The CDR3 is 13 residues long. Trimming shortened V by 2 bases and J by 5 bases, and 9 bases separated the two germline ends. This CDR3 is CASSPRGTETQYF. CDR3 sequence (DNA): TGTGCCAGCTCACCAAGGGGTACCGAGACCCAGTACTTC.

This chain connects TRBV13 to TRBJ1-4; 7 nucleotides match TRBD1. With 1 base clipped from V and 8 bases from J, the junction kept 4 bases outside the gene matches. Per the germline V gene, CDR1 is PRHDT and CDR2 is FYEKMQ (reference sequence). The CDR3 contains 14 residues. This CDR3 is CASSLDRGSEKLFF. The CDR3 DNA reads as TGTGCCAGCAGCTTAGACAGGGGAAGCGAAAAACTGTTTTTT.

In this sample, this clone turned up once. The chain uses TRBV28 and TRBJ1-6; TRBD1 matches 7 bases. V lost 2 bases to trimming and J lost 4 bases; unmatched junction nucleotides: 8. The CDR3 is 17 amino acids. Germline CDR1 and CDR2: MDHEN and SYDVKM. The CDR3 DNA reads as TGTGCCAGCAGTTTAGCGACAGGGCTTTCTTATAATTCACCCCTCCACTTT. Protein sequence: CASSLATGLSYNSPLHF.

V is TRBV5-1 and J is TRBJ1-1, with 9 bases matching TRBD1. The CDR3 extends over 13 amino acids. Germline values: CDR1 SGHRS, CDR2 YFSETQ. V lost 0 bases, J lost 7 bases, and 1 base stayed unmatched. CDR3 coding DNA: TGCGCCAGCAGCTTGGGACAGGGGGGTGAAGCTTTCTTT. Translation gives CASSLGQGGEAFF.

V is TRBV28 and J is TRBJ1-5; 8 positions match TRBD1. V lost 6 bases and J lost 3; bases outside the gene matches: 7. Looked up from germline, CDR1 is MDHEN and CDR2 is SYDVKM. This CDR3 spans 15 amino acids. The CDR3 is CASSENRGINQPQHF. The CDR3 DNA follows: TGTGCCAGCAGCGAAAACAGGGGGATCAATCAGCCCCAGCATTTT.

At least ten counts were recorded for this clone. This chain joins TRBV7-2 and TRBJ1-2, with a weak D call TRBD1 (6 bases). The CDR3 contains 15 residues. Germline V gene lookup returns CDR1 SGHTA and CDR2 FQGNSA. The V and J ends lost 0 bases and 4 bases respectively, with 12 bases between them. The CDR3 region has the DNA TGTGCCAGCAGCTTAGCCACAGGGAGGGTCTATGGCTACACCTTC. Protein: CASSLATGRVYGYTF.

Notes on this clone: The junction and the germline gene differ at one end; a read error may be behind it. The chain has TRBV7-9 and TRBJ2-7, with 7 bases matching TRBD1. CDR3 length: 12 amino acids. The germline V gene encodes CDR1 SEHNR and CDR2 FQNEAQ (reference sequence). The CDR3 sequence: CASSGTGDTTNF. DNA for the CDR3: TGTGCCAGCAGCGGAACAGGGGATACGACGAACTTC.

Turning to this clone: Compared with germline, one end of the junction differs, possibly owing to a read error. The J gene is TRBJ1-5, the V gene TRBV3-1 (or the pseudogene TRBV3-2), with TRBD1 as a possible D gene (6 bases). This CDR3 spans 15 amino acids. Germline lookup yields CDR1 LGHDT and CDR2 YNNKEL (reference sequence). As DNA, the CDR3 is TGTGCCAGCAGCCAAGACGGCAGGGGCAACCAGCCCCAGCATTTT. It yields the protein CASSQDGRGNQPQHF.

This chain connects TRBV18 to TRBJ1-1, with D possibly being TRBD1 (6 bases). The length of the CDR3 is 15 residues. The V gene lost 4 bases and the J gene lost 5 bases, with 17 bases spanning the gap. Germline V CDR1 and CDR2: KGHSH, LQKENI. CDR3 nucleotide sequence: TGTGCCAGCTCACTCAACGAACAGGGCCGGACTGAAGCTTTCTTT. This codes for CASSLNEQGRTEAFF.

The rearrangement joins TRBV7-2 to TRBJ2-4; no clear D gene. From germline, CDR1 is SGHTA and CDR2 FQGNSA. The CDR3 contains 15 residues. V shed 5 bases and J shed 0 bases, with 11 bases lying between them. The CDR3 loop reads CASSSVGTAKNIQYF. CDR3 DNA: TGTGCCAGCAGCAGCGTAGGCACAGCCAAAAACATTCAGTACTTC.